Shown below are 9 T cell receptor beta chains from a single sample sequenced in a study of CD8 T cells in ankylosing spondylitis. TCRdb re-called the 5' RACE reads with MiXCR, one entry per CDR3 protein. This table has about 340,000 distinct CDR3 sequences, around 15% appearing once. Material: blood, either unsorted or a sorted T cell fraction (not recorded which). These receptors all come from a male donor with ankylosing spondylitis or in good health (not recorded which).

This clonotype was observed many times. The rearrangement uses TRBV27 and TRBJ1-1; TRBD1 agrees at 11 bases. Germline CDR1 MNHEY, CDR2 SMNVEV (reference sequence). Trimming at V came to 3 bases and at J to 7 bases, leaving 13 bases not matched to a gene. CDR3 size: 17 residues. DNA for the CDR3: TGTGCCAGCAGTTTCGTACGGACAGGGGGCAGAGTCGTTGAAGCTTTCTTT. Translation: CASSFVRTGGRVVEAFF.

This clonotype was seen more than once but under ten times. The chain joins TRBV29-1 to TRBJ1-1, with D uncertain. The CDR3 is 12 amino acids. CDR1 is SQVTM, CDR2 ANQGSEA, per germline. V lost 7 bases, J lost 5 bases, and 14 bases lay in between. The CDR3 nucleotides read TGCAGCGCCCGTATGGGTATAACTGAAGCTTTCTTT. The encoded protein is CSARMGITEAFF.

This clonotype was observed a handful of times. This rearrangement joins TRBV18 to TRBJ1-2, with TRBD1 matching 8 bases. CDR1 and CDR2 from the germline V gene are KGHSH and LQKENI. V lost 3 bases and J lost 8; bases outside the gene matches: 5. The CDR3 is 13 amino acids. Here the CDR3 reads CASSPQQGDGYTF. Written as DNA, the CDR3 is TGTGCCAGCTCACCTCAACAGGGGGACGGCTACACCTTC.

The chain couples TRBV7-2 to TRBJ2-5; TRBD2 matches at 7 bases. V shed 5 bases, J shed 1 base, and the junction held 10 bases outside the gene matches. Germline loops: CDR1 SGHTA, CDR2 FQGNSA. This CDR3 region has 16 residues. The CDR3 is CASSPGGTKGQETQYF. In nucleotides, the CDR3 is TGTGCCAGCAGCCCTGGCGGGACTAAGGGCCAAGAGACCCAGTACTTC.

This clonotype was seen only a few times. CDR3 in amino acids: CASSQDTGAGVRDTQYF. The CDR3 DNA reads TGTGCCAGCAGCCAAGATACGGGGGCGGGAGTTAGGGATACGCAGTATTTT. V is TRBV4-2 and J is TRBJ2-3, with D possibly matching TRBD2 (7 bases). This CDR3 has 17 amino acids. V lost 0 bases and J lost 6, with 19 bases in between. CDR1 and CDR2 (germline): LGHNA, YNFKEQ.

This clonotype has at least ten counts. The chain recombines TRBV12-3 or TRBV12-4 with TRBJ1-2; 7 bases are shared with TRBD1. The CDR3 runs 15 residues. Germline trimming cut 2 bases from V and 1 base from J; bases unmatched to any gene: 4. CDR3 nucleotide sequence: TGTGCCAGCAGTTTAAGGGGACAGAGTAACTATGGCTACACCTTC. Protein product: CASSLRGQSNYGYTF.

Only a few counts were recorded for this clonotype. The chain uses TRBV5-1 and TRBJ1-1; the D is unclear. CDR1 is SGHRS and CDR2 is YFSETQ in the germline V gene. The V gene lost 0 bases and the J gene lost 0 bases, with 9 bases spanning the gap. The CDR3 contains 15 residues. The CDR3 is CASSLGATMNTEAFF. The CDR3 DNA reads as TGCGCCAGCAGCTTGGGGGCGACCATGAACACTGAAGCTTTCTTT.

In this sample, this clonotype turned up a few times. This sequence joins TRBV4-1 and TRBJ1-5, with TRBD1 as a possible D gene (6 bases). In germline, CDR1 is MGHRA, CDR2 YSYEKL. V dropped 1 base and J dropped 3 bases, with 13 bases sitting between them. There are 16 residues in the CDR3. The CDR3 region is CASSQVGGRNNQPQHF. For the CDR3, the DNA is TGCGCCAGCAGCCAAGTAGGGGGGAGGAACAATCAGCCCCAGCATTTT.

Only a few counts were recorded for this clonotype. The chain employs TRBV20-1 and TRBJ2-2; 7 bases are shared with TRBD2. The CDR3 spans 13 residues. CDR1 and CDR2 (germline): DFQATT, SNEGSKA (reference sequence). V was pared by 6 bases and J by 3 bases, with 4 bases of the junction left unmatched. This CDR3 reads CSAASGYTGELFF. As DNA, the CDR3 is TGCAGTGCCGCTAGCGGTTACACCGGGGAGCTGTTTTTT.